This T cell receptor (beta chain) was sequenced for a study of blood T cell repertoires in COVID-19. Study-level background: T cells, B-cell-depleted T cells, or PBMCs supplied cDNA or gDNA.

Note on this clone: Other nucleotide sequences in the sample specify the same CDR3.

The table came from immunoSEQ multiplex PCR; TCRdb's copy has only in-frame clones and leaves some out. The sample carries a few hundred thousand clones, 88% recorded once. The CDR3 is 13 residues long. The J segment lost 7 bases and the V segment lost 0 bases, leaving 1 base of the junction unmatched. Per germline, CDR1 SGHRS and CDR2 YFSETQ. The clonotype originates from a woman aged 45 to 65 with acute COVID-19. The genes are TRBV5-1 and TRBJ2-1; TRBD1 matches 7 bases. Sequencing used PBMCs or T cells enriched from blood (not recorded which). The CDR3 DNA reads TGCGCCAGCAGCTTGGGACAGGGAAATGAGCAGTTCTTC. Encoded protein: CASSLGQGNEQFF.